This TCR beta chain was identified during a study of blood T cell repertoires in COVID-19 (dated by TCRdb to 2018 to 2020). A note on the overall study: Samples from collaborators originated in the United States, Italy and Spain and spanned both the acute and convalescent phases of COVID-19. The material from the prospective study consisted of cDNA or gDNA derived from T cells, B-cell-depleted T cells, or PBMCs. The dataset comprised deeply sampled blood TCRbeta repertoires from subjects exposed to, actively infected with, or recovered from COVID-19. The repertoires were released in a freely available public database meant as a resource for research on the immune response to SARS-CoV-2. The samples were drawn from the first 160 participants of the ongoing ImmuneRACE study and from 1,254 subjects provided by 6 global collaborators. A de-identified subject ID, COVID-19 status, age in years and sex were almost always included in the sample metadata. Where HLA class I and class II types were available, the types were taken from metadata supplied by the sample provider, not from assay-based typing.

One collaborating source in Seattle enrolled patients during active infection and followed them longitudinally through the course of disease. Each collaborating institution followed its own protocols to collect whole blood in K2EDTA tubes. Collaborator samples were shipped for TCRbeta analysis as frozen whole blood, isolated PBMCs, or DNA extracted from either sample type. TCRbeta CDR3 regions were amplified from genomic DNA using the immunoSEQ Assay, a bias-controlled multiplex PCR. Concerning the study's data processing: The number of nucleated cells in each sample was estimated by amplification of reference gene primers within the assay. Sequence reads were collapsed and filtered to measure the absolute abundance of every unique TCRbeta CDR3 rearrangement. For each sample, productive Simpson clonality was calculated as the square root of Simpson's diversity index over productive rearrangements. The immuneACCESS repertoire file appears here via TCRdb, limited to in-frame rearrangements. These files lack a portion of the clones; in checked studies, under half of the deficit traces to unresolved V genes, and the cause of the others is not known. V and J calls and clone size are those listed in that table; D and trimming were worked out from the DNA. Here the sample has over 150,000 clones; roughly 86% occur a single time. Around 0.5% of the sample goes to the ten largest clones.

A note on this clone: What antigen it recognizes has not been identified. Base-call qualities are not available, and no considerably larger clone is one nucleotide away.

Overall study outcomes, separate from this receptor: Clinical and demographic metadata were provided uncurated, with the amount varying by source and participant.

The germline ends are 21 bases apart after V is trimmed by 6 bases and J by 7 bases. The germline V gene yields ENHRY for CDR1 and SYGVKD for CDR2. Reading from cysteine to phenylalanine, the CDR3 counts 16 amino acids. The retained sequence is limited to the CDR3, 48 bases, with the frame set at the first base. Sequenced input: peripheral blood. The sequence was collected from a man in his sixties with COVID-19, enrolled during active disease. The rearrangement joined TRBV10-3 to TRBJ1-4, with no reliable assignment of the D segment. The CDR3 reads as follows: CAISSKDGGGLEKLFF. The DNA sequence is as follows: TGTGCCATCAGCTCCAAGGACGGCGGAGGACTTGAAAAACTGTTTTTT.